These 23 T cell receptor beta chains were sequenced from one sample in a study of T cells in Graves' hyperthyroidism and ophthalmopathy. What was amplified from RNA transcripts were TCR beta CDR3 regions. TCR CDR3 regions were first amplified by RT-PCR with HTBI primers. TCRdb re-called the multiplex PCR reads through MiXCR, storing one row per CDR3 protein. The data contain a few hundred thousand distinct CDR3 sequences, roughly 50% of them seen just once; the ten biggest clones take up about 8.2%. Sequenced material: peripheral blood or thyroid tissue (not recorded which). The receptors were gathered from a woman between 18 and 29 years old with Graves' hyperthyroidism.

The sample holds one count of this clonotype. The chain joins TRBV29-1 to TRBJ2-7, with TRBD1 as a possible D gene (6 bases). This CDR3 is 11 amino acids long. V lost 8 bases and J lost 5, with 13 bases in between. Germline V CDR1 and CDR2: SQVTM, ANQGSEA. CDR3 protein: CSLGTLDEQYF. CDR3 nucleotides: TGCAGCTTAGGGACACTCGACGAGCAGTACTTC.

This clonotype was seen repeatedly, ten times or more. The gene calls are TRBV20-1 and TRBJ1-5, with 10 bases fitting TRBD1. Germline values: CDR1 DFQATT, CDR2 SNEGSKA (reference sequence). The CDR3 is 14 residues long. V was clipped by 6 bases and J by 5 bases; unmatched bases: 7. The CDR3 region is CSAPDRGRDQPQHF. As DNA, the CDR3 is TGCAGTGCGCCCGACAGGGGGCGGGATCAGCCCCAGCATTTT.

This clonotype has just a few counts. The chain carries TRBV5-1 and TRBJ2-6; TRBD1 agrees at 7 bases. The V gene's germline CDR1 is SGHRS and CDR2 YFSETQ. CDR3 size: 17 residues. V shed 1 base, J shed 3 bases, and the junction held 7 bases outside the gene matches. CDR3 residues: CASSLRRTGDGANVLTF. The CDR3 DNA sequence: TGCGCCAGCAGCTTGCGGCGAACAGGGGATGGGGCCAACGTCCTGACTTTC.

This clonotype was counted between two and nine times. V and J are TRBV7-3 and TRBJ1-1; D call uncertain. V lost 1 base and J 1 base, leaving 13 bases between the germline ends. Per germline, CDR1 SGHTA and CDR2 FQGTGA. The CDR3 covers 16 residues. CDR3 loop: CASSLMPGTQNTEAFF. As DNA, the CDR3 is TGTGCCAGCAGCTTAATGCCGGGTACCCAGAACACTGAAGCTTTCTTT.

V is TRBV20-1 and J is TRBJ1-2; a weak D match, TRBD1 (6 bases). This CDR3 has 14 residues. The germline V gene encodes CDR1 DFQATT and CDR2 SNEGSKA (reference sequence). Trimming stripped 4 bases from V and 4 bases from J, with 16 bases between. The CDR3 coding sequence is TGCAGTGCTAATAGGGGGGGGCAGAGCTATGGCTACACCTTC. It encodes CSANRGGQSYGYTF.

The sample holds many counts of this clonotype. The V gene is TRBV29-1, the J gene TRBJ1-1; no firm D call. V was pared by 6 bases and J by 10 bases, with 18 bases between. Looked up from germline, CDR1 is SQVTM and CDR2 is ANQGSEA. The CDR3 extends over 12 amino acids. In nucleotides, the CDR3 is TGCAGCGTCCCCGGTGTGCCCGGCGGAGCTTTCTTT. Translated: CSVPGVPGGAFF.

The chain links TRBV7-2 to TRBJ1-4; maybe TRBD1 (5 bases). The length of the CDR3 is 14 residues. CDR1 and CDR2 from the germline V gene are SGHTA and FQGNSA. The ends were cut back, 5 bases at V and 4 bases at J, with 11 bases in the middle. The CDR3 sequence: CASSPTAVNEKLFF. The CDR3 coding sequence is TGTGCCAGCAGCCCGACAGCCGTTAATGAAAAACTGTTTTTT.

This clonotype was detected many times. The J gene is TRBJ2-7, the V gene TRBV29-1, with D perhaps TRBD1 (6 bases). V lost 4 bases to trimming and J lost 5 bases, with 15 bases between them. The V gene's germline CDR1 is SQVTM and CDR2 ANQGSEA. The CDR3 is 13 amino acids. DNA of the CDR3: TGCAGCGTTGGGGACACTCGGTTCCACGAGCAGTACTTC. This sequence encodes CSVGDTRFHEQYF.

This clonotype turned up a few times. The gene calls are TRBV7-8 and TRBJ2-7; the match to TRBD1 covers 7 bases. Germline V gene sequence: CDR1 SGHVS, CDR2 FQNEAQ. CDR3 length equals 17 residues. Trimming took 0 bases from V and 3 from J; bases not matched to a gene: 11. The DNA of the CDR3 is TGTGCCAGCAGCTTAGCGGTAAGGGACAGAAAAAACTACGAGCAGTACTTC. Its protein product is CASSLAVRDRKNYEQYF.

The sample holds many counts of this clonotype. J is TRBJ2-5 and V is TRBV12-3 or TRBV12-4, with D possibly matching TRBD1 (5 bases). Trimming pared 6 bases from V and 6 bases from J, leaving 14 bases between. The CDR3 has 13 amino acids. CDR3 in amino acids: CASSGQLRQTQYF. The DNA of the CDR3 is TGTGCCAGCAGCGGACAACTCCGGCAGACCCAGTACTTC.

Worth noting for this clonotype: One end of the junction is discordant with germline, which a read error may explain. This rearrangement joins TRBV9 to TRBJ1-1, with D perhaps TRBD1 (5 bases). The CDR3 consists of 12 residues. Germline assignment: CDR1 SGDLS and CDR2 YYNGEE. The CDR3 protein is CASSGDRPEALF. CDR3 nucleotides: TGTGCCAGCAGCGGCGACAGACCTGAAGCTCTCTTT.

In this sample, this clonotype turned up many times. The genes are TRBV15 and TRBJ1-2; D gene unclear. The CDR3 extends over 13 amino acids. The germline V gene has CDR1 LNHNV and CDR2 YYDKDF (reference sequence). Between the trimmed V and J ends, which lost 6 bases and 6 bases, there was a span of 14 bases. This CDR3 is CATRVGSSDGYTF. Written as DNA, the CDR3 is TGTGCCACCAGGGTAGGGTCAAGCGATGGCTACACCTTC.

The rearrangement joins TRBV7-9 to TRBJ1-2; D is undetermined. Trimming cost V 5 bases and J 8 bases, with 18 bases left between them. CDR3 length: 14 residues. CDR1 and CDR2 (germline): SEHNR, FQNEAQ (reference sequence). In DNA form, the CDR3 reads TGTGCCAGCAGCCCGGGTTATGAGACCGGCGGCTACACCTTC. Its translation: CASSPGYETGGYTF.

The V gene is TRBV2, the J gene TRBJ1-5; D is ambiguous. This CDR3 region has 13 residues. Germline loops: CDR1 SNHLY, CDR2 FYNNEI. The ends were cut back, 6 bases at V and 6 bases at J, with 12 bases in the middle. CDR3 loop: CASSPSTGQPQHF. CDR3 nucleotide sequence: TGTGCCAGCAGCCCCTCGACGGGTCAGCCCCAGCATTTT.

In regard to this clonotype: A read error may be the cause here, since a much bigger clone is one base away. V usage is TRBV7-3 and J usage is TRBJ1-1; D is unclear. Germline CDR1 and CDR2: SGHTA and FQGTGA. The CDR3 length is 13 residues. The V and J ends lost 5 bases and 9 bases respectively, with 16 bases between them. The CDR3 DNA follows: TGTGCCAGCAGCACCGTCCCCGGCGGGCAAGCTTTCTTT. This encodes CASSTVPGGQAFF.

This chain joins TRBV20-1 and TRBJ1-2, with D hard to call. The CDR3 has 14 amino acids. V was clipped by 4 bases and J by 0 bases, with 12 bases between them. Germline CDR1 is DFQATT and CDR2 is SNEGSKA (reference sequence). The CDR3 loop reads CSAITSRTNYGYTF. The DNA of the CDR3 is TGCAGTGCTATTACCTCGCGGACTAACTATGGCTACACCTTC.

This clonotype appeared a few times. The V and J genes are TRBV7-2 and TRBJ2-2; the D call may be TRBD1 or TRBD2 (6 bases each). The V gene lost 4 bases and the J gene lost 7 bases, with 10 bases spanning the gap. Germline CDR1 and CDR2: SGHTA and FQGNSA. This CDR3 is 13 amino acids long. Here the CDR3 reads CASSSGAHGELFF. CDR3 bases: TGTGCCAGCAGCTCGGGGGCCCACGGGGAGCTGTTTTTT.

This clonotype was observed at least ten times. The CDR3 region is CASSDVGPNQPQHF. CDR3 nucleotide sequence: TGTGCCAGCAGTGATGTGGGTCCCAATCAGCCCCAGCATTTT. V usage is TRBV2 and J usage is TRBJ1-5; D unresolved. Between the trimmed V and J ends, which lost 3 bases and 3 bases, there was a span of 9 bases. The germline CDR1 and CDR2 sequences are SNHLY and FYNNEI. The CDR3 runs 14 residues.

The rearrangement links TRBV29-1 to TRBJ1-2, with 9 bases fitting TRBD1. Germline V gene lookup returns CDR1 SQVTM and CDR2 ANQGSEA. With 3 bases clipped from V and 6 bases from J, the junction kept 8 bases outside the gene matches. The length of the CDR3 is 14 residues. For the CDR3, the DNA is TGCAGCGTTGACGGGGGACAGGGCGGAGATGGCTACACCTTC. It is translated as CSVDGGQGGDGYTF.

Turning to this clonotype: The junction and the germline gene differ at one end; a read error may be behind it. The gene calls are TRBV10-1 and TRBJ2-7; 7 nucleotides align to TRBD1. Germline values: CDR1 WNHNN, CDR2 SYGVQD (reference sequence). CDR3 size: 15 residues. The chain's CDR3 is CASSYLGQNTYEQYF. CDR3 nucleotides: TGTGCCAGCAGTTATTTGGGACAGAACACCTACGAGCAGTACTTC.

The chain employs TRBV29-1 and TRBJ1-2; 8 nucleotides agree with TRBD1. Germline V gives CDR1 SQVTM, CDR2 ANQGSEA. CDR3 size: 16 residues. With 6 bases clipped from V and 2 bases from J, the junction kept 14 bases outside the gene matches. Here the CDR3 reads CSVDSRGRQGNYGYTF. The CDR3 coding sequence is TGCAGCGTAGATTCCCGGGGAAGACAGGGGAACTATGGCTACACCTTC.

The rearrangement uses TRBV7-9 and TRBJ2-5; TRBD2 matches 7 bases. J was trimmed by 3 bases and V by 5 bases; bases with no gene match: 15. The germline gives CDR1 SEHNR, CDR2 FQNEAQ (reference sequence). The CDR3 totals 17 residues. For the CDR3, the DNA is TGTGCCAGCAGCCCCACTCGATCTGGGAGGGCAGAAGAGACCCAGTACTTC. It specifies CASSPTRSGRAEETQYF.

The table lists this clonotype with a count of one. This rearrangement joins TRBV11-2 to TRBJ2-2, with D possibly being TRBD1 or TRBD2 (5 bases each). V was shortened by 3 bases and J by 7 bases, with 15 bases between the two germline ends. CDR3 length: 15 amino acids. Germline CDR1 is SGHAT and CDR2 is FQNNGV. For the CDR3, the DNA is TGTGCCAGCAGCTTGTATATTAGGGACGGCGGGGAGCTGTTTTTT. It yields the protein CASSLYIRDGGELFF.